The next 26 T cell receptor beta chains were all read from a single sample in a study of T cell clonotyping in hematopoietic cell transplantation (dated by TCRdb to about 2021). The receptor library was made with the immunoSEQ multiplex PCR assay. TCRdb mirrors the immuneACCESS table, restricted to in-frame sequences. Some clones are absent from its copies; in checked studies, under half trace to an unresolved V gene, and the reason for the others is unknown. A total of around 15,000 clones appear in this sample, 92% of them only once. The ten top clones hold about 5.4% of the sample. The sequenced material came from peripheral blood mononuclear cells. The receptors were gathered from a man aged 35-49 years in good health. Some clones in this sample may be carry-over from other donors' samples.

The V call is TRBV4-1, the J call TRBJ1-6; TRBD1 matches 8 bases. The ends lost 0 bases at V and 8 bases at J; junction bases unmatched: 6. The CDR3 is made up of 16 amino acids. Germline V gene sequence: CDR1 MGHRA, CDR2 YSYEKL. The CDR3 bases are TGCGCCAGCAGCCAAGAGGACAGGGCGGATTATTCACCCCTCCACTTT. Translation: CASSQEDRADYSPLHF.

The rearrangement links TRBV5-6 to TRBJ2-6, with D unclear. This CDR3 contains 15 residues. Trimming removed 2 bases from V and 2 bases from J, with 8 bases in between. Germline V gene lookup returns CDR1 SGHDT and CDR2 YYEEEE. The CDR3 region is CASSFQGTGANVLTF. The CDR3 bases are TGTGCCAGCAGCTTTCAAGGCACTGGGGCCAACGTCCTGACTTTC.

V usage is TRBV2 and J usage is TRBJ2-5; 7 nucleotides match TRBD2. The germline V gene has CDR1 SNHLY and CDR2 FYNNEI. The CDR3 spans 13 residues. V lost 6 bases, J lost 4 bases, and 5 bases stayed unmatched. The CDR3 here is CASRIGGRETQYF. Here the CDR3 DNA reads TGTGCCAGCAGAATCGGGGGGAGAGAGACCCAGTACTTC. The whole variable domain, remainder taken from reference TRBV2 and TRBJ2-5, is EPEVTQTPSHQVTQMGQEVILRCVPISNHLYFYWYRQILGQKVEFLVSFYNNEISEKSEIFDDQFSVERPDGSNFTLKIRSTKLEDSAMYFCASRIGGRETQYFGPGTRLLVL.

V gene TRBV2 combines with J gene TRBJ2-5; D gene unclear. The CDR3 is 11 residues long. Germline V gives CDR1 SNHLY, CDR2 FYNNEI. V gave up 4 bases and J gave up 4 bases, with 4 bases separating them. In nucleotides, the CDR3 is TGTGCCAGCAGTGTTACAGAGACCCAGTACTTC. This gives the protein CASSVTETQYF.

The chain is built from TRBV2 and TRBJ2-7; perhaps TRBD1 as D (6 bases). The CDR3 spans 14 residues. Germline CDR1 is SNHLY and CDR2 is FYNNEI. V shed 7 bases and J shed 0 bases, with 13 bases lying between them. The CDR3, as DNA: TGTGCCAGCAATCGACAGGAGAGCTCCTACGAGCAGTACTTC. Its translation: CASNRQESSYEQYF.

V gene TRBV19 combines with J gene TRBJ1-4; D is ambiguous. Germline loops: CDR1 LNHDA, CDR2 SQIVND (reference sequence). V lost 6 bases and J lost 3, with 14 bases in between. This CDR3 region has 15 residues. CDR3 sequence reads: CASRSPWRANEKLFF. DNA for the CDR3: TGTGCCAGTAGGTCACCGTGGAGGGCTAATGAAAAACTGTTTTTT.

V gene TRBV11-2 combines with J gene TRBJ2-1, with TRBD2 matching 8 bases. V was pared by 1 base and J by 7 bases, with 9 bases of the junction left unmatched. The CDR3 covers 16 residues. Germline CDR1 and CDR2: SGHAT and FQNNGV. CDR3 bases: TGTGCCAGCAGCTTAGGTGGGCTAGCGGGTGTAAATGAGCAGTTCTTC. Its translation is CASSLGGLAGVNEQFF.

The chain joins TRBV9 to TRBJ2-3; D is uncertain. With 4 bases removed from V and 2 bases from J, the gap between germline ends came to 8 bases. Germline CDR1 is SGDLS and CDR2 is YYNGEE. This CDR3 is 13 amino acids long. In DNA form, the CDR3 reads TGTGCCAGCAGCCCCTTGACCACAGATACGCAGTATTTT. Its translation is CASSPLTTDTQYF.

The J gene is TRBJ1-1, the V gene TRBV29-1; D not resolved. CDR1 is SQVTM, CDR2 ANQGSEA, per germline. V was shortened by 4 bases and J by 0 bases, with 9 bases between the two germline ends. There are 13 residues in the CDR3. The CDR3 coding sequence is TGCAGCGTTGCCACCTTGATGAACACTGAAGCTTTCTTT. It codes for CSVATLMNTEAFF.

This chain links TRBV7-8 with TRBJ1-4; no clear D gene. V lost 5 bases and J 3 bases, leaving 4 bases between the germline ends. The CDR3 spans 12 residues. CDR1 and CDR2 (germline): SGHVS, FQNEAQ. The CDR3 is CASSLSNEKLFF. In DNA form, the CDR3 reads TGTGCCAGCAGCCTCTCTAATGAAAAACTGTTTTTT.

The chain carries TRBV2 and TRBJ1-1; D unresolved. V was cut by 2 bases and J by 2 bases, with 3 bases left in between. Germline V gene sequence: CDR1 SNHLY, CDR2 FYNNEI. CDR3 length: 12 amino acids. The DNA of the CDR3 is TGTGCCAGCAGTGAAATCAACACTGAAGCTTTCTTT. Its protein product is CASSEINTEAFF.

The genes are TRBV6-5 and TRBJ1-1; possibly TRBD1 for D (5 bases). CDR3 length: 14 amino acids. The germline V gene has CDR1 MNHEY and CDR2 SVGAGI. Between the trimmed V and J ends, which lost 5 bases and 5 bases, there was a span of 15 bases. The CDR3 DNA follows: TGTGCCAGCAGTCGCCCGGGGGGGTCGACTGAAGCTTTCTTT. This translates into CASSRPGGSTEAFF.

In nucleotides, the CDR3 is TGCGCCAGCAGCTTGGAATTGGGAGAGCAGTACTTC. Its protein is CASSLELGEQYF. The chain employs TRBV5-1 and TRBJ2-7, with D uncertain. The germline V gene encodes CDR1 SGHRS and CDR2 YFSETQ. The V and J ends lost 0 bases and 7 bases respectively, with 8 bases between them. There are 12 residues in the CDR3.

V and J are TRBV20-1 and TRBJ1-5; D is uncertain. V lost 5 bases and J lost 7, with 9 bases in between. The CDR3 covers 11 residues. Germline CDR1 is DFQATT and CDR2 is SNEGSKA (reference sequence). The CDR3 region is CSAGGAQPQHF. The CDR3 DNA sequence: TGCAGTGCTGGAGGTGCGCAGCCCCAGCATTTT.

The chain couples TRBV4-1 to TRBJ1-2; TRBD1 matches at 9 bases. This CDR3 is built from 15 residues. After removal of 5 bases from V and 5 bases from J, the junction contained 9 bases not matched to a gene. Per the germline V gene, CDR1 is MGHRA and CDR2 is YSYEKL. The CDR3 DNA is TGCGCCAGCAGCACCCGACAGGGGGAGGGTTATGGCTACACCTTC. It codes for CASSTRQGEGYGYTF.

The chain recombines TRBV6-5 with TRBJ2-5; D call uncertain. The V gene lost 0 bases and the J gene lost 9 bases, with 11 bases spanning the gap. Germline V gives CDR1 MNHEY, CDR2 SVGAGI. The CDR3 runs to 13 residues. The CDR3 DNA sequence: TGTGCCAGCAGTTACTCAGCAGTGCAGGCCCAGTACTTC. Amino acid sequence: CASSYSAVQAQYF.

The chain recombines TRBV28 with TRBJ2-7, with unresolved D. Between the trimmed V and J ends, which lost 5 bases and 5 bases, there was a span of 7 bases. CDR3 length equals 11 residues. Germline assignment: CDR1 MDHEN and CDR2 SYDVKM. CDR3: CASSPRNEQYF. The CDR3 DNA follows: TGTGCCAGCAGTCCCAGGAACGAGCAGTACTTC.

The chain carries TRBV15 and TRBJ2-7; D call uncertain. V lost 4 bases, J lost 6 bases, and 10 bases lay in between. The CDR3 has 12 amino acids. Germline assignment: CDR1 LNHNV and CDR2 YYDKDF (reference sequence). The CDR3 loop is CATSNDNGEQYF. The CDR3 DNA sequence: TGTGCCACCAGCAACGACAACGGCGAGCAGTACTTC.

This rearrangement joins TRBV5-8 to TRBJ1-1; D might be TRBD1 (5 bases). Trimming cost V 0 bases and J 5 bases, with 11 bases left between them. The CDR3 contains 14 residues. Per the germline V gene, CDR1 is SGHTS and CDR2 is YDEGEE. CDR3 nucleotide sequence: TGTGCCAGCAGCTTGGGGGGGTTGGGTACTGAAGCTTTCTTT. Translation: CASSLGGLGTEAFF.

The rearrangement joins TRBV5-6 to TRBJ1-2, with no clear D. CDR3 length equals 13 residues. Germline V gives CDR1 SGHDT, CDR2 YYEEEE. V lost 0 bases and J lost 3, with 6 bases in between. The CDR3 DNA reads TGTGCCAGCAGCTTGGTCCGAGACTATGGCTACACCTTC. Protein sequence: CASSLVRDYGYTF.

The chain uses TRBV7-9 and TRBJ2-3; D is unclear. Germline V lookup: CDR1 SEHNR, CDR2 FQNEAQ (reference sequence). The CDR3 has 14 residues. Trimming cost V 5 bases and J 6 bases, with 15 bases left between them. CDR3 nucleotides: TGTGCCAGCAGCCAATCAAATGGTTTGGATACGCAGTATTTT. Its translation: CASSQSNGLDTQYF.

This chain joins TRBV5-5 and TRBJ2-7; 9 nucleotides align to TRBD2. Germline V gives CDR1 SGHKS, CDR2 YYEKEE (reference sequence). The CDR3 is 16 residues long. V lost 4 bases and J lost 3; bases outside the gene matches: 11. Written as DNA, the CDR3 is TGTGCCAGCAGCCTTAATTTAGCGGGGGTGGGCTACGAGCAGTACTTC. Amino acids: CASSLNLAGVGYEQYF.

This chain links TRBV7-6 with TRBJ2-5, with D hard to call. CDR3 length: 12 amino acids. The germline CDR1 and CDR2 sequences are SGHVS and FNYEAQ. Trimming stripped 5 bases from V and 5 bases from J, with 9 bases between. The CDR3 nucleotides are TGTGCCAGCAGCCCTCCCCACGAGACCCAGTACTTC. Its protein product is CASSPPHETQYF.

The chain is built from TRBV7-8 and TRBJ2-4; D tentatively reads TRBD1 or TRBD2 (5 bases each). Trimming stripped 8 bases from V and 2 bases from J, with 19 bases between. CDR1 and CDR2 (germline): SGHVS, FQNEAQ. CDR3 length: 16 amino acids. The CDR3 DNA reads TGTGCCAGCGGTCCTTTTCCTCGGGGCACCAAAAACATTCAGTACTTC. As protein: CASGPFPRGTKNIQYF.

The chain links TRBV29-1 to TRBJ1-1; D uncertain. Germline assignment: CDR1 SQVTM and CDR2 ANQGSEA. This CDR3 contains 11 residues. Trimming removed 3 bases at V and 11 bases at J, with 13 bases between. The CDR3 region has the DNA TGCAGCGTTGAGAGGGCTAATGGGGCTTTCTTT. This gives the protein CSVERANGAFF. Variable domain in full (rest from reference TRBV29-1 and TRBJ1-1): SAVISQKPSRDICQRGTSLTIQCQVDSQVTMMFWYRQQPGQSLTLIATANQGSEATYESGFVIDKFPISRPNLTFSTLTVSNMSPEDSSIYLCSVERANGAFFGQGTRLTVV.

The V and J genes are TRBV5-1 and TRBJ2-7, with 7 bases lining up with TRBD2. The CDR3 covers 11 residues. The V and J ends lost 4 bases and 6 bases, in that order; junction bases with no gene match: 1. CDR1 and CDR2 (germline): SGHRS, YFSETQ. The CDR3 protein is CASSASGEQYF. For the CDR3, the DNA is TGCGCCAGCAGCGCTAGCGGCGAGCAGTACTTC.